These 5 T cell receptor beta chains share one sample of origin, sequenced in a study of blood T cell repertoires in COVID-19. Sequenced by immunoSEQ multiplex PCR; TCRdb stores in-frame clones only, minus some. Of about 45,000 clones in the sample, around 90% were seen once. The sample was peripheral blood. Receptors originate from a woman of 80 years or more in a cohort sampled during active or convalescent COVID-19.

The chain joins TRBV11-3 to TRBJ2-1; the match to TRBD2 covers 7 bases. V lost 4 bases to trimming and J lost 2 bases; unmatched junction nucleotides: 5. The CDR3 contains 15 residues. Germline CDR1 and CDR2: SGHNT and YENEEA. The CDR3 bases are TGTGCCAGCAGCTCCCTAGCGGACCCCTACAATGAGCAGTTCTTC. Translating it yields CASSSLADPYNEQFF.

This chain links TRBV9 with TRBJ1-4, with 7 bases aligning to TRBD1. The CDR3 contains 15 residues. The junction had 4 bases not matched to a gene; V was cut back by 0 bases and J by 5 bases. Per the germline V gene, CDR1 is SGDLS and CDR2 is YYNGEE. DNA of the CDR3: TGTGCCAGCAGCGTAGCGGGACAGCAAAATGAAAAACTGTTTTTT. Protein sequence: CASSVAGQQNEKLFF. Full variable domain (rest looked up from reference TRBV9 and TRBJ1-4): DSGVTQTPKHLITATGQRVTLRCSPRSGDLSVYWYQQSLDQGLQFLIQYYNGEERAKGNILERFSAQQFPDLHSELNLSSLELGDSALYFCASSVAGQQNEKLFFGSGTQLSVL.

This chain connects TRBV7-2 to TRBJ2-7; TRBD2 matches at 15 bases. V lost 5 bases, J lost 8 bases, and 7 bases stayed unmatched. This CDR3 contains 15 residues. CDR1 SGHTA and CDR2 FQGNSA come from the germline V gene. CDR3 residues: CASSLKGLAGGQQYF. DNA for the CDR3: TGTGCCAGCAGCCTAAAGGGACTAGCGGGAGGACAGCAGTACTTC.

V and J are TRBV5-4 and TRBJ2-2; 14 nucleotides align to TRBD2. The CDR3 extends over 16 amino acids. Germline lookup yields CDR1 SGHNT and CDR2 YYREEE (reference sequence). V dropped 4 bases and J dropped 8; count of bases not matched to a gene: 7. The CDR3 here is CASSNPGLAGAGELFF. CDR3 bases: TGTGCCAGCAGCAACCCGGGACTAGCGGGAGCTGGGGAGCTGTTTTTT.

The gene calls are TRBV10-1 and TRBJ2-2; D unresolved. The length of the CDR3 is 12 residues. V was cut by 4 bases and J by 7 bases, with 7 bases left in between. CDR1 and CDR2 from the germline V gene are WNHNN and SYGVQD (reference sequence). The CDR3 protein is CASSVSGGELFF. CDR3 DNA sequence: TGCGCCAGCAGTGTTAGTGGCGGGGAGCTGTTTTTT.